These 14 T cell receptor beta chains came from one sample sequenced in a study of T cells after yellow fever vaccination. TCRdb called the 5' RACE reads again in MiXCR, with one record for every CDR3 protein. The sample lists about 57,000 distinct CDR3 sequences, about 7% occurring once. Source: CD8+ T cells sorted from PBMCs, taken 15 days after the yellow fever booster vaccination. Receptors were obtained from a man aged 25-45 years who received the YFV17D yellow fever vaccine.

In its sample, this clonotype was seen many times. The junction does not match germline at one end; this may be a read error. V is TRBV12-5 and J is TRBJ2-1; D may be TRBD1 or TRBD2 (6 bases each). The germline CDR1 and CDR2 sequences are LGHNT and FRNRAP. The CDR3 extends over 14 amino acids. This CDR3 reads CASGLGGGYTEQFF. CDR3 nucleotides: TGTGCTAGTGGTTTAGGGGGAGGATACACTGAGCAGTTCTTC.

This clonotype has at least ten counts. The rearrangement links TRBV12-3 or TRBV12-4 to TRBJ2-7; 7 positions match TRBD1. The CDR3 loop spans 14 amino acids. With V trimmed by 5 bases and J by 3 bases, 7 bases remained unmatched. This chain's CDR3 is CASSAYRGDYEQYF. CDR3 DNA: TGTGCCAGCAGTGCCTACAGGGGAGACTACGAGCAGTACTTC.

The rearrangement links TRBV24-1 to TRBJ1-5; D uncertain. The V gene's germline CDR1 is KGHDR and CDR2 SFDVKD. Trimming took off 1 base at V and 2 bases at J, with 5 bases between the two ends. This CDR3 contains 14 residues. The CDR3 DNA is TGTGCCACCAGTGATTTTTGGGGCAATCAGCCCCAGCATTTT. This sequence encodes CATSDFWGNQPQHF.

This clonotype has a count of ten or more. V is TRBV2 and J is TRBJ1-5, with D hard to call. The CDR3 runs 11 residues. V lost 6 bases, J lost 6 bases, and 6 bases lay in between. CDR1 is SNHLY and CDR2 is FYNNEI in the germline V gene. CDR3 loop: CASRLGQPQHF. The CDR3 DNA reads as TGTGCCAGCAGATTGGGTCAGCCCCAGCATTTT.

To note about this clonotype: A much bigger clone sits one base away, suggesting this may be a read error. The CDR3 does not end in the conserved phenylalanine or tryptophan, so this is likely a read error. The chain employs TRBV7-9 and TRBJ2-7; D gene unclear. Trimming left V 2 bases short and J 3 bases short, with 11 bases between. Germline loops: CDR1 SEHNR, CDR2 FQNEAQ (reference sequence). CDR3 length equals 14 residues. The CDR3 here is CASSLSGANYEQYY. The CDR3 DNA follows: TGTGCCAGCAGCTTATCTGGTGCCAACTACGAGCAGTACTAC.

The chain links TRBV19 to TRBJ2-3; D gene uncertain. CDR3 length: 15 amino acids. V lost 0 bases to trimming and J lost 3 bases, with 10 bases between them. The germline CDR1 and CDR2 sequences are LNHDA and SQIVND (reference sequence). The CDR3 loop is CASSIDRPGTDTQYF. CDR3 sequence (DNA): TGTGCCAGTAGTATAGATCGACCTGGGACAGATACGCAGTATTTT.

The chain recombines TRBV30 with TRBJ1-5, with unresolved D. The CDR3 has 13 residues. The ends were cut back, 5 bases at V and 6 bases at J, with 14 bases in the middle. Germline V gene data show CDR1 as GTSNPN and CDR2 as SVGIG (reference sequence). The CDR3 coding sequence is TGTGCCTGGTCCGGGTTGGAATTTCAGCCCCAGCATTTT. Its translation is CAWSGLEFQPQHF.

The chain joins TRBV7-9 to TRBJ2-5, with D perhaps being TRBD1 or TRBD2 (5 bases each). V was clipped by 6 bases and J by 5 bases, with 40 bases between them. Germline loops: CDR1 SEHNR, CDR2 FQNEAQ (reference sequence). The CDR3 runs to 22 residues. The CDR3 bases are TGTGCCAGCAGACCCACCATGGGGGAGCCGACTAACAGGACATTTAGAGGGGAGACCCAGTACTTC. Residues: CASRPTMGEPTNRTFRGETQYF.

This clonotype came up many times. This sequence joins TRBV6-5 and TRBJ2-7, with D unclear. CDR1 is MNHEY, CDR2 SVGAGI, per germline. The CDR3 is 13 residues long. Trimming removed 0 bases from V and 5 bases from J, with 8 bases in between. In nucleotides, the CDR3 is TGTGCCAGCAGTTACTCGTTCGCTGACGAGCAGTACTTC. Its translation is CASSYSFADEQYF.

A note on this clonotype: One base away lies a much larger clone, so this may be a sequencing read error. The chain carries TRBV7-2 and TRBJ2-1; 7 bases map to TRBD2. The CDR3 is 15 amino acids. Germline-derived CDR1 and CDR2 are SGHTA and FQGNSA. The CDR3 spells CSSSSSGNSYNEQFF. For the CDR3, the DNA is TGTTCCAGCAGTTCGAGCGGGAACTCCTACAATGAGCAGTTCTTC.

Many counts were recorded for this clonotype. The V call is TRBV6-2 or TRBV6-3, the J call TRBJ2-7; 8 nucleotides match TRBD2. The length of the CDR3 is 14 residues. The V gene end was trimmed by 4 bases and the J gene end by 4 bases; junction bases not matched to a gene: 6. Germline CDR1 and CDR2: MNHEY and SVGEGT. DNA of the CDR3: TGTGCCAGCAGTTTTGAAGCGGGAGTGTACGAGCAGTACTTC. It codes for CASSFEAGVYEQYF.

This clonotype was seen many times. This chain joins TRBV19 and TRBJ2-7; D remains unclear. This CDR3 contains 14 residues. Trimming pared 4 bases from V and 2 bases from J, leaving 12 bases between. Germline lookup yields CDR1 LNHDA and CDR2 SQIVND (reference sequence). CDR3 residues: CASSTTFRPYEQYF. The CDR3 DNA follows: TGTGCCAGTAGTACCACGTTCAGGCCCTACGAGCAGTACTTC. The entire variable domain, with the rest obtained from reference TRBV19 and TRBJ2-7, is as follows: DGGITQSPKYLFRKEGQNVTLSCEQNLNHDAMYWYRQDPGQGLRLIYYSQIVNDFQKGDIAEGYSVSREKKESFPLTVTSAQKNPTAFYLCASSTTFRPYEQYFGPGTRLTVT.

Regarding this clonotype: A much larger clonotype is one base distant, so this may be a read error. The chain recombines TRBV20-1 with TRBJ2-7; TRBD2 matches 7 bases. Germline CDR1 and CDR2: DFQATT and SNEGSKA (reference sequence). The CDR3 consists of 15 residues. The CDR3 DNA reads TGCTGTGCTAGGGGTCTAGCGGATCCCTCCTACGAGCAGTACTTC. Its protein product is CCARGLADPSYEQYF.

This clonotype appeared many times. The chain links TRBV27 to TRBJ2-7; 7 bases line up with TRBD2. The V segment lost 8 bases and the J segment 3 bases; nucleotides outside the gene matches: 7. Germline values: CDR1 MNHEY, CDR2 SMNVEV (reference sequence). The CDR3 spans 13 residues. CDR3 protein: CASSSGLHYEQYF. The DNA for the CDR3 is TGTGCCAGCTCCTCGGGACTACACTACGAGCAGTACTTC.